This entry is about one TCR beta chain. These data originate in a study of control samples from healthy donors and cancer patients. Assay used: immunoSEQ multiplex PCR; TCRdb lists only in-frame clones, some missing. The sample yields approximately 90,000 clones, about 85% seen once. The CDR3 runs 14 residues. J was trimmed by 5 bases and V by 5 bases; bases with no gene match: 4. CDR1 and CDR2 (germline): LNHDA, SQIVND (reference sequence). The sample was blood. This TCR was recovered from a woman aged 40 to 50 in good health. The gene calls are TRBV19 and TRBJ2-3, with 10 positions matching TRBD1. The CDR3 loop is CASSLRDRGDTQYF. CDR3 in DNA: TGTGCCAGTAGTCTGAGGGACAGGGGAGATACGCAGTATTTT.